These T cell receptor beta chains were read from a single sample in a study of cytomegalovirus exposure and HLA in healthy donors. Produced via immunoSEQ multiplex PCR; TCRdb's table is partial and in-frame only. Here the sample spans fewer than 200,000 clones, roughly 71% being singletons. Sequences were obtained from PBMCs. These TCRs come from a male donor in good health and CMV-seropositive. The conserved cysteine and the conserved F or W are not part of the CDR3 here. Size is stated for part of the rows, as once, few or many counts, or as a class when the clone is expanded.

j_gene	abundance	v_gene	CDR3aa
TRBJ1-4	-	TRBV19	ASSTPDRGLTNEKLF
TRBJ2-5	-	TRBV7-9	ASTFSGGPQETQY
TRBJ2-7	-	TRBV6-6	ASSYRAGEGYEQY
TRBJ2-1	-	TRBV9	ASSGTSGGAYNEQF
TRBJ2-5	-	TRBV5-6	ASSPRDIRLQETQY
TRBJ1-6	-	TRBV18	ASSHRDSNSPLH
TRBJ1-3	-	TRBV29-1	SVRGTAGNTIY
TRBJ1-2	-	TRBV4-1	ASSSGTGHTLGYGYT
TRBJ1-1	-	TRBV5-1	ASRAQGANTEAF
TRBJ1-2	-	TRBV19	ASSHQQRPHLGYT
TRBJ1-3	few	TRBV2	ASTPTRGIGNTIY
TRBJ2-1	-	TRBV5-1	ASSFTTTVSYNEQF
TRBJ1-2	-	TRBV5-1	ASSLEGAMGGYT
TRBJ2-5	-	TRBV7-8	ASSYRPFSRGGQETQY
TRBJ1-1	-	TRBV2	ASTGQENTEAF
TRBJ2-1	once	TRBV11-3	ASSPGLAGYNEQF
TRBJ2-3	-	TRBV7-2	ASSLAQGVADTQY
TRBJ2-7	-	TRBV7-8	ASSPQTPGQGSEQY
TRBJ2-4	-	TRBV30	AGGIKNIQY
TRBJ2-1	-	TRBV9	ASSVDPGTSGGVGYNEQF
TRBJ2-7	-	TRBV11-2	ASSLSFEQY
TRBJ1-1	once	TRBV5-1	ASSLGGELNTEAF
TRBJ1-2	-	TRBV2	ASRQAYGYT
TRBJ2-3	-	TRBV4-2	ASSPRDRVGDTQY
TRBJ1-1	-	TRBV2	ASTSTGTEAF
TRBJ2-1	-	TRBV6-6	ASSSRGNSYNEQF
TRBJ1-2	-	TRBV30	AWSVQLNYGYT
TRBJ2-2	-	TRBV11-2	ASSRRVAGELF
TRBJ1-1	-	TRBV10-3	AISGGTGGAGTEAF
TRBJ1-2	-	TRBV19	AAYTGGFGYT
TRBJ1-1	-	TRBV7-2	ASSLVGATEAF
TRBJ1-1	few	TRBV5-1	ASSLGTGGTEAF
TRBJ2-7	-	TRBV6-5	ASSLGLPLYEQY
TRBJ1-4	-	TRBV11-2	ASSFEPGGPTNEKLF
TRBJ1-2	few	TRBV6-1	ATRGLNYGYT